This T cell receptor (beta chain) was captured by sequencing in a study of blood T cell repertoires in COVID-19. At the level of the study: Spain, Italy and the United States supplied samples that represented acute and convalescent COVID-19.

There are 17 residues in the CDR3. V lost 7 bases to trimming and J lost 1 base, with 18 bases between them. Germline values: CDR1 KGHDR, CDR2 SFDVKD. Per the original data handling: Amplified reference gene primers provided the basis for estimating nucleated cell counts. Generated by immunoSEQ multiplex PCR, the TCRdb table keeps only in-frame clones and is missing some. Clone size and the V and J calls come from that table; the DNA yielded D and trimming. The data contain around 72,000 clones, roughly 80% of them singletons. This sequence was found in a woman of 80 years or more with acute or convalescent COVID-19. Material: peripheral blood. The gene calls are TRBV24-1 and TRBJ2-2; maybe TRBD1 (6 bases). The CDR3, as DNA: TGTGCCACCAGCGGTACTGGACCGGGACAGAACACCGGGGAGCTGTTTTTT. It codes for CATSGTGPGQNTGELFF.